The present T cell receptor (beta chain) was sequenced within a study of CD8+CD57+ T cells in acquired aplastic anemia. As for the study in general: Across the sorted CD4+ and CD8+ cells, DNA amounts averaged approximately 3 ug.

Those patients picked for sequencing had displayed CD8+CD57+ cell expansion on flow cytometry. Note on this clonotype: Here the CDR3 omits its conserved ending phenylalanine or tryptophan, so a read error is the likely source. The limits of the CDR3 on the DNA are not certain, so only TCRdb's listed CDR3 is given.

Genomic DNA constituted the template upon which TCR beta VDJ and CDR3 profiling was performed. Each CDR3 protein gets one entry after TCRdb re-called the reads with MiXCR. The sample has 200,000 to 300,000 distinct CDR3 sequences; approximately 80% are singletons. What was sequenced was sorted CD4+, CD8+, or CD8+CD57+ T cells (not recorded which) from PBMCs. The source is a human donor with aplastic anemia.

CDR3 sequence: CASGVQRSGGYV. V gene TRBV7-9 combines with J gene TRBJ2-4; the D call in the table, TRBD2, was not verified against the DNA. CDR1 is SEHNR and CDR2 is FQNEAQ in the germline V gene (reference sequence). Termini included, the CDR3 measures 12 amino acids.